The 22 T cell receptor beta chains listed next were all sequenced from one sample in a study of spatial heterogeneity in lung cancer. A single record per CDR3 protein comes from TCRdb applying MiXCR to the 5' RACE reads. This table holds about 92,000 distinct CDR3 sequences, more than 10% found once. Time point specified: sample taken at primary tumor resection. This specimen was PBMCs, taken at surgery. These receptors were obtained from a male donor with early-stage non-small cell lung cancer.

The chain is built from TRBV3-1 and TRBJ2-4; tentatively, D is TRBD1 or TRBD2 (5 bases each). V was cut by 0 bases and J by 0 bases, with 12 bases left in between. From germline, CDR1 is LGHDT and CDR2 YNNKEL (reference sequence). This CDR3 is built from 17 residues. In DNA, the CDR3 is TGTGCCAGCAGCCAAGAGCCGGGACCAATAGCCAAAAACATTCAGTACTTC. As protein: CASSQEPGPIAKNIQYF.

This clonotype was observed a few times. The chain combines TRBV7-2 with TRBJ1-2; 9 bases line up with TRBD1. CDR1 and CDR2 (germline): SGHTA, FQGNSA. The CDR3 totals 15 residues. V gave up 4 bases and J gave up 5 bases; unmatched junction bases: 8. CDR3 in DNA: TGTGCCAGCAGCTCCCCGGGACAGGGAAAATATGGCTACACCTTC. It translates to CASSSPGQGKYGYTF.

This clonotype has ten or more counts. The V call is TRBV9, the J call TRBJ2-2, with D uncertain. CDR3 length: 13 amino acids. Trimming pared 3 bases from V and 2 bases from J, leaving 5 bases between. Germline V gene data show CDR1 as SGDLS and CDR2 as YYNGEE. The DNA for the CDR3 is TGTGCCAGCAGCGCCCTTAACACCGGGGAGCTGTTTTTT. Its translation is CASSALNTGELFF.

The gene calls are TRBV14 and TRBJ2-2; the D gene is possibly TRBD2 (5 bases). CDR3 length equals 16 residues. V was clipped by 1 base and J by 5 bases, with 14 bases between them. The germline V gene has CDR1 SGHDN and CDR2 FVKESK. CDR3 in DNA: TGTGCCAGCAGCCAAGTTAGGACTCCCAGAACCGGGGAGCTGTTTTTT. The encoded protein is CASSQVRTPRTGELFF.

This clonotype was found many times. The V and J genes are TRBV29-1 and TRBJ2-1, with no clear D. CDR1 SQVTM and CDR2 ANQGSEA come from the germline V gene. V was cut by 1 base and J by 0 bases, with 10 bases left in between. CDR3 length equals 15 residues. CDR3 region: CSVEVWDSSYNEQFF. In DNA, the CDR3 is TGCAGCGTTGAAGTTTGGGATAGCTCCTACAATGAGCAGTTCTTC.

The chain combines TRBV6-2 or TRBV6-3 with TRBJ2-5, with D maybe TRBD1 (5 bases). The germline V and J ends were trimmed by 2 bases and 3 bases, with 7 bases remaining between them. The CDR3 totals 13 residues. Germline-derived CDR1 and CDR2 are MNHEY and SVGEGT. This chain's CDR3 is CASSYRTKETQYF. Here the CDR3 DNA reads TGTGCCAGCAGTTACAGGACAAAAGAGACCCAGTACTTC.

The chain couples TRBV6-2 or TRBV6-3 to TRBJ1-5; 7 bases map to TRBD1. Looked up from germline, CDR1 is MNHEY and CDR2 is SVGEGT. The CDR3 is made up of 14 amino acids. The junction had 8 bases not matched to a gene; V was cut back by 7 bases and J by 5 bases. The CDR3 DNA reads as TGTGCCAGCACTTCGGACAGGAGAGATCAGCCCCAGCATTTT. Residues: CASTSDRRDQPQHF.

This clonotype was detected many times. The chain uses TRBV7-2 and TRBJ2-4; possible D gene TRBD2, 6 bases. This CDR3 has 16 amino acids. Trimming left V 2 bases short and J 0 bases short, with 11 bases between. CDR1 SGHTA and CDR2 FQGNSA come from the germline V gene. The CDR3 nucleotides read TGTGCCAGCAGCTTATCAGGCGGGGTAGCCAAAAACATTCAGTACTTC. This translates into CASSLSGGVAKNIQYF. The full variable domain, its missing parts supplied by reference TRBV7-2 and TRBJ2-4, is GAGVSQSPSNKVTEKGKDVELRCDPISGHTALYWYRQSLGQGLEFLIYFQGNSAPDKSGLPSDRFSAERTGGSVSTLTIQRTQQEDSAVYLCASSLSGGVAKNIQYFGAGTRLSVL.

Only a few counts were recorded for this clonotype. The V gene is TRBV24-1, the J gene TRBJ2-3; maybe TRBD2 (5 bases). V dropped 7 bases and J dropped 6 bases, with 13 bases sitting between them. The length of the CDR3 is 13 residues. In germline, CDR1 is KGHDR, CDR2 SFDVKD. The CDR3, as DNA: TGTGCCACCAGCCGGGCCGGGGTTGATACGCAGTATTTT. Translated, it gives CATSRAGVDTQYF.

Only a few counts were recorded for this clonotype. The V call is TRBV6-5, the J call TRBJ1-4, with a tentative D call TRBD1 (6 bases). Trimming pared 2 bases from V and 8 bases from J, leaving 12 bases between. Germline V gene sequence: CDR1 MNHEY, CDR2 SVGAGI. This CDR3 comprises 14 residues. The CDR3, as DNA: TGTGCCAGCAGTTACGGGGGGCTAGGCGAAAAACTGTTTTTT. Its translation is CASSYGGLGEKLFF.

In its sample, this clonotype was seen many times. The chain carries TRBV2 and TRBJ1-4; the D gene is possibly TRBD1 (5 bases). Per germline, CDR1 SNHLY and CDR2 FYNNEI. The CDR3 covers 16 residues. V lost 7 bases and J lost 5, with 20 bases in between. CDR3 loop: CASNYGVRGRNEKLFF. As DNA, the CDR3 is TGTGCCAGCAACTACGGGGTGAGGGGACGGAATGAAAAACTGTTTTTT.

This clonotype was seen at least ten times. The chain combines TRBV27 with TRBJ1-6; TRBD1 matches at 7 bases. This CDR3 contains 16 residues. Germline V gene sequence: CDR1 MNHEY, CDR2 SMNVEV (reference sequence). V lost 6 bases and J lost 7; bases outside the gene matches: 12. Here the CDR3 DNA reads TGTGCCAGCAGAAACCTGAAACAGGGGAACAATTCACCCCTCCACTTT. It encodes CASRNLKQGNNSPLHF.

The genes are TRBV7-2 and TRBJ2-7; D may be TRBD1 (5 bases). Germline CDR1 and CDR2: SGHTA and FQGNSA. V was clipped by 1 base and J by 11 bases, with 12 bases between them. The CDR3 runs 12 residues. CDR3: CASSLGARGEYF. Here the CDR3 DNA reads TGTGCCAGCAGCTTAGGGGCTAGGGGCGAGTACTTC.

This clonotype appeared a few times. The chain uses TRBV6-5 and TRBJ2-3, with D hard to call. The CDR3 has 14 amino acids. Trimming took 3 bases from V and 7 from J, leaving 14 bases between them. The germline V gene has CDR1 MNHEY and CDR2 SVGAGI. The CDR3 region is CASSYDRKINTQYF. CDR3 bases: TGTGCCAGCAGTTATGACCGCAAAATAAATACGCAGTATTTT.

This clonotype showed up just a few times. For the CDR3, the DNA is TGTGCCAGCAGTGGACAGGTGAATGAAAAACTGTTTTTT. Translation gives CASSGQVNEKLFF. V is TRBV2 and J is TRBJ1-4; maybe TRBD1 (6 bases). The CDR3 spans 13 residues. Germline CDR1 is SNHLY and CDR2 is FYNNEI. V lost 4 bases and J 5 bases, leaving 8 bases between the germline ends.

This clonotype was counted a few times. This chain uses TRBV29-1 with TRBJ2-5; D is undetermined. V shed 3 bases and J shed 5 bases, with 16 bases lying between them. The CDR3 has 14 residues. Germline V gives CDR1 SQVTM, CDR2 ANQGSEA. CDR3 sequence reads: CSVDPGNLGETQYF. CDR3 bases: TGCAGCGTTGATCCTGGGAACTTAGGGGAGACCCAGTACTTC.

This clonotype was observed a handful of times. The chain combines TRBV7-9 with TRBJ1-2; 9 bases are shared with TRBD1. V shed 2 bases, J shed 2 bases, and the junction held 6 bases outside the gene matches. This CDR3 has 16 residues. The V gene's germline CDR1 is SEHNR and CDR2 FQNEAQ (reference sequence). In DNA form, the CDR3 reads TGTGCCAGCAGCTTACGGACAGGGGTGATAAACTATGGCTACACCTTC. Residues: CASSLRTGVINYGYTF.

In this sample, this clonotype turned up once. The genes are TRBV12-3 or TRBV12-4 and TRBJ2-1; D is unresolved. The CDR3 loop spans 12 amino acids. Between the trimmed V and J ends, which lost 4 bases and 7 bases, there was a span of 8 bases. The CDR3 DNA reads TGTGCCAGCAGTTCCCAAGGTAATGAGCAGTTCTTC. Its translation is CASSSQGNEQFF.

This clonotype was found a few times. The rearrangement uses TRBV7-8 and TRBJ1-2, with D unclear. Trimming cost V 1 base and J 0 bases, with 9 bases left between them. Germline-derived CDR1 and CDR2 are SGHVS and FQNEAQ. This CDR3 has 15 residues. In DNA form, the CDR3 reads TGTGCCAGCAGCTTAGTACGGGTTCCTAACTATGGCTACACCTTC. Protein sequence: CASSLVRVPNYGYTF.

The rearrangement uses TRBV20-1 and TRBJ1-5; D perhaps matches TRBD1 (6 bases). Looked up from germline, CDR1 is DFQATT and CDR2 is SNEGSKA (reference sequence). V lost 0 bases, J lost 9 bases, and 18 bases lay in between. The CDR3 spans 15 residues. The CDR3 protein is CSARDPGHTLGPQHF. The CDR3 DNA is TGCAGTGCTAGAGATCCGGGACACACACTCGGGCCCCAGCATTTT.

This clonotype was observed once. The gene calls are TRBV11-2 and TRBJ2-7; D uncertain. V dropped 1 base and J dropped 0 bases, with 10 bases sitting between them. The CDR3 length is 15 residues. The germline gives CDR1 SGHAT, CDR2 FQNNGV. The CDR3 protein is CASSLVLGSSYEQYF. CDR3 DNA sequence: TGTGCCAGCAGCTTAGTACTGGGAAGCTCCTACGAGCAGTACTTC. The entire variable domain, with the rest obtained from reference TRBV11-2 and TRBJ2-7, is as follows: EAGVAQSPRYKIIEKRQSVAFWCNPISGHATLYWYQQILGQGPKLLIQFQNNGVVDDSQLPKDRFSAERLKGVDSTLKIQPAKLEDSAVYLCASSLVLGSSYEQYFGPGTRLTVT.

The chain recombines TRBV29-1 with TRBJ1-5, with 11 bases aligning to TRBD1. V dropped 0 bases and J dropped 11; count of bases not matched to a gene: 3. CDR3 length: 13 amino acids. Germline assignment: CDR1 SQVTM and CDR2 ANQGSEA. In DNA, the CDR3 is TGCAGCGTTGAAGAGACGGGACAGGGGGCCCAGCATTTT. Protein: CSVEETGQGAQHF.